A selection of T cell receptor beta chains follows, all from one sample in a study of blood T cell repertoires in COVID-19. Profiling relied on immunoSEQ multiplex PCR, and the TCRdb table lists in-frame clones only, not all of them. Here the sample spans a few hundred thousand clones, around 93% being singletons. Sequenced material: PBMCs or T cells enriched from blood (not recorded which). Every receptor here comes from a human donor in a cohort exposed to, infected with or recovered from COVID-19 (not recorded which). The donor label of this sample is uncertain. Each CDR3 is given with its conserved first and last residue. The D gene is left open where the match is weak. Size is stated for part of the rows, as once, few or many counts, or as a class when the clone is expanded.

TRBD2,TRBJ2-3,NA,TRBV27,TGTGCCAGCAGTTTAGCGGGGGGGCAAGATACGCAGTATTTT,CASSLAGGQDTQYF
NA,TRBJ1-1,NA,TRBV5-8,TGTGCCAGCAGCTTCAGGAAGGACACTGAAGCTTTCTTT,CASSFRKDTEAFF
NA,TRBJ2-7,NA,TRBV6-5,TGTGCCAGCAGTTACTCGTTTGGGGGGTCCTCCTACGAGCAGTACTTC,CASSYSFGGSSYEQYF
NA,TRBJ1-1,NA,TRBV29-1,TGCAGCGTTGAAGCTTGGGGCTTTGGGATAATGAACACTGAAGCTTTCTTT,CSVEAWGFGIMNTEAFF
NA,TRBJ1-2,NA,TRBV6-4,TGTGCCAGCAGTGACTCGACCGGGTCCTATGGCTACACCTTC,CASSDSTGSYGYTF
NA,TRBJ1-1,NA,TRBV30,TGTGCCTGGAGTGTACTCCTTAGGGGTGGGGACACTGAAGCTTTCTTT,CAWSVLLRGGDTEAFF
NA,TRBJ1-1,NA,TRBV4-3,TGCGCCAGCAGCCAAGATGGTCAGGGAACTGAAGCTTTCTTT,CASSQDGQGTEAFF
NA,TRBJ2-1,NA,TRBV19,TGTGCCAGCAGTCACGGGTACAATGAGCAGTTCTTC,CASSHGYNEQFF
TRBD1,TRBJ2-7,NA,TRBV5-4,TGTGCCAGCAGCGGTTGGGACAGCTCCTACGAGCAGTACTTC,CASSGWDSSYEQYF
NA,TRBJ1-3,NA,TRBV6-5,TGTGCCAGCAGCTCGTCTCCCACCAGCACCATATATTTT,CASSSSPTSTIYF
NA,TRBJ1-6,NA,TRBV7-3,TGTGCCAGCAGCTCGACAGAGTCCCGTTCACCCCTCCACTTT,CASSSTESRSPLHF
TRBD2,TRBJ2-1,few,TRBV7-3,TGTGCCAGCAGCCTCACGCCGCCTGGCGGGGGGCGATTAAATGAGCAGTTCTTC,CASSLTPPGGGRLNEQFF
TRBD1,TRBJ1-1,NA,TRBV2,TGTGCCAGCATCAGGGACAGAAACACTGAAGCTTTCTTT,CASIRDRNTEAFF
TRBD1,TRBJ2-7,NA,TRBV11-2,TGTGCCAGCAGCTGGGACAGGGGTGGCGAGCAGTACTTC,CASSWDRGGEQYF
NA,TRBJ1-1,NA,TRBV20-1,TGCAGTGCCCCGGTGGGAGCTGAAGCTTTCTTT,CSAPVGAEAFF
TRBD1,TRBJ1-5,NA,TRBV4-2,TGTGCCAGCAGCCAAGGGGACAGGGGGGATCAGCCCCAGCATTTT,CASSQGDRGDQPQHF
NA,TRBJ2-5,NA,TRBV5-1,TGCGCCAGCAGGGCCCTTTGGCGGGGGCACCAAGAGACCCAGTACTTC,CASRALWRGHQETQYF
TRBD1,TRBJ1-1,NA,TRBV10-3,TGTGCCATCAGTTCGGACAGGGCCATGAACACTGAAGCTTTCTTT,CAISSDRAMNTEAFF
NA,TRBJ2-6,NA,TRBV7-2,TGTGCCAGCAGCTTAGGTTCAGGGGCTGGGGCCAACGTCCTGACTTTC,CASSLGSGAGANVLTF
TRBD1,TRBJ1-4,NA,TRBV10-3,TGTGCCATCACCACCCGGGACAGGTATGAAAAACTGTTTTTT,CAITTRDRYEKLFF
NA,TRBJ1-1,once,TRBV11-2,TGTGCCAGCAGCTCCCCGGGTCCGCAAAGGGGCACTGAAGCTTTCTTT,CASSSPGPQRGTEAFF
NA,TRBJ1-4,NA,TRBV6-5,TGTGCCAGCACCTCGGTGGAGAGGGCAACCGAAAAACTGTTTTTT,CASTSVERATEKLFF
NA,TRBJ2-3,NA,TRBV5-4,TGTGCCAGCAGCTTGGATCGGGGGAGGACAGATACGCAGTATTTT,CASSLDRGRTDTQYF
TRBD1,TRBJ2-7,NA,TRBV29-1,TGCAGCGTTACGGGACAGGTGGCCTACGAGCAGTACTTC,CSVTGQVAYEQYF
NA,TRBJ1-6,few,TRBV25-1,TGTGCCAGCAGTGACTCGACAAGAAGCTCCTATAATTCACCCCTCCACTTT,CASSDSTRSSYNSPLHF
TRBD1,TRBJ2-7,NA,TRBV29-1,TGCAGCGTTGGAACGGGGACAGCCTACGAGCAGTACTTC,CSVGTGTAYEQYF
TRBD1,TRBJ2-7,NA,TRBV5-8,TGTGCCAGCAGTGCCGGGACAGGGAACCGATACGAGCAGTACTTC,CASSAGTGNRYEQYF
NA,TRBJ2-3,NA,TRBV3-1/TRBV3-2,TGTGCCAGCAGCCAAGGGTTCGGGGGGCAAAGGGATACGCAGTATTTT,CASSQGFGGQRDTQYF
TRBD1,TRBJ1-5,NA,TRBV2,TGTGCCAGCAGTAGACAGGGCCCTCAGCCCCAGCATTTT,CASSRQGPQPQHF
TRBD2,TRBJ2-7,NA,TRBV7-3,TGTGCCAGCAGCGAACTAGCGGGAGATTCCTACGAGCAGTACTTC,CASSELAGDSYEQYF
NA,TRBJ2-4,NA,TRBV7-9,TGTGCCAGCAGTTCCTGGGGGGACCCTGGGGCAAAAAACATTCAGTACTTC,CASSSWGDPGAKNIQYF